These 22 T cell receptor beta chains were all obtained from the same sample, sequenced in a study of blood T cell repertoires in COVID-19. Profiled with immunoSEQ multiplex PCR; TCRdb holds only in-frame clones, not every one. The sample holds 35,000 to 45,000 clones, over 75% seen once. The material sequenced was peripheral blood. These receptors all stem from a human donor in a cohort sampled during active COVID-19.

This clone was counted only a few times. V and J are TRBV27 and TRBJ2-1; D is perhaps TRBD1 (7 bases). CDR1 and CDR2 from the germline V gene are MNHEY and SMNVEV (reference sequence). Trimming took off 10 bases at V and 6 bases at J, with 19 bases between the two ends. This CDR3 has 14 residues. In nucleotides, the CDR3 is TGTGCCACCTCCGACAGGGAGGCGTTCAATGAGCAGTTCTTC. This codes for CATSDREAFNEQFF.

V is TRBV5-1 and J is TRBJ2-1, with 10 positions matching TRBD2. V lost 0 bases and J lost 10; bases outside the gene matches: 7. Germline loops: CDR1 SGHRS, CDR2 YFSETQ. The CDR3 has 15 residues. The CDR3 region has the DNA TGCGCCAGCAGCTTGGCGGTAGCGGGGGGAAGGGAGCAGTTCTTC. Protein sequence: CASSLAVAGGREQFF.

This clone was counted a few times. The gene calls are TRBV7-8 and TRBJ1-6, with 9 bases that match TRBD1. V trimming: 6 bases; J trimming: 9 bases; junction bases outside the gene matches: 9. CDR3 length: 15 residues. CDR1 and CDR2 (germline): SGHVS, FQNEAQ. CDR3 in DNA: TGTGCCAGCAGATTAAACAGGGGGCTAGGTTCACCCCTCCACTTT. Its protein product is CASRLNRGLGSPLHF.

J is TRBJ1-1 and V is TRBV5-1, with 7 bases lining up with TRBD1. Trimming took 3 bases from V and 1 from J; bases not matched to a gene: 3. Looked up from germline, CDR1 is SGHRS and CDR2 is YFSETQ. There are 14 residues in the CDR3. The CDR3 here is CASSWDSQNTEAFF. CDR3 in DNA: TGCGCCAGCAGCTGGGACAGCCAGAACACTGAAGCTTTCTTT.

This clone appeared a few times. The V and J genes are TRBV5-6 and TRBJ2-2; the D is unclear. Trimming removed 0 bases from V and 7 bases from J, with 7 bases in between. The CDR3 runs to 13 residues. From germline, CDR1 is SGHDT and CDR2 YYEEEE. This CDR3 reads CASSLDYYGELFF. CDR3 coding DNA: TGTGCCAGCAGCTTGGATTACTACGGGGAGCTGTTTTTT. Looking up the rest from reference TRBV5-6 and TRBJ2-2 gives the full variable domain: DAGVTQSPTHLIKTRGQQVTLRCSPKSGHDTVSWYQQALGQGPQFIFQYYEEEERQRGNFPDRFSGHQFPNYSSELNVNALLLGDSALYLCASSLDYYGELFFGEGSRLTVL.

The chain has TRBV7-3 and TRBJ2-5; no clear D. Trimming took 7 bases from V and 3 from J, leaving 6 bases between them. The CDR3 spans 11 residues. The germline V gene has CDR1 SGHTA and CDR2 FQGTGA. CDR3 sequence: CASTPKETQYF. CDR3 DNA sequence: TGTGCCAGCACCCCAAAAGAGACCCAGTACTTC. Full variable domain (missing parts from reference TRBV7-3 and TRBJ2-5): GAGVSQTPSNKVTEKGKYVELRCDPISGHTALYWYRQSLGQGPEFLIYFQGTGAADDSGLPNDRFFAVRPEGSVSTLKIQRTERGDSAVYLCASTPKETQYFGPGTRLLVL.

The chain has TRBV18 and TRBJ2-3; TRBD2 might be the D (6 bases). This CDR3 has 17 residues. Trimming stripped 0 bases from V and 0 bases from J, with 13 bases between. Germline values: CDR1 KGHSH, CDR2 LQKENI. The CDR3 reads CASSPPVGGGSTDTQYF. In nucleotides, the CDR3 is TGTGCCAGCTCACCACCGGTGGGGGGTGGTAGCACAGATACGCAGTATTTT.

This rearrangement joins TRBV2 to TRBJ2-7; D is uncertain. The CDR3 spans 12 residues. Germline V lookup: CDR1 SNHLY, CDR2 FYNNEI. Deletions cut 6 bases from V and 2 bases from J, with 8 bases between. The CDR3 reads CASSDLTYEQYF. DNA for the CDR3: TGTGCCAGCAGCGACTTGACCTACGAGCAGTACTTC.

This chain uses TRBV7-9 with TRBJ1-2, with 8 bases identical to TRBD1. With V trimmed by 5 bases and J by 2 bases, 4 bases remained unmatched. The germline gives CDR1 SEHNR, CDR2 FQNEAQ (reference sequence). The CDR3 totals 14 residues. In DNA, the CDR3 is TGTGCCAGCAGCCAAAGACAGGGGAACTATGGCTACACCTTC. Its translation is CASSQRQGNYGYTF.

Here the CDR3 DNA reads TGTGCCAGCAGTTTAGATCCTAGCGGATCCTACGAGCAGTACTTC. Translation: CASSLDPSGSYEQYF. The rearrangement links TRBV27 to TRBJ2-7, with TRBD2 matching over 7 bases. V lost 2 bases, J lost 1 base, and 5 bases stayed unmatched. Germline V gene sequence: CDR1 MNHEY, CDR2 SMNVEV (reference sequence). This CDR3 is built from 15 residues.

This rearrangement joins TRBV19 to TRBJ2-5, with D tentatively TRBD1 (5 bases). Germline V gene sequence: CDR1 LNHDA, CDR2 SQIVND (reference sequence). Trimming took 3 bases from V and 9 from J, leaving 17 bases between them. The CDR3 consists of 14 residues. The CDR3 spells CASSIYPGQAPQYF. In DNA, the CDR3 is TGTGCCAGTAGTATTTATCCAGGGCAAGCACCCCAGTACTTC.

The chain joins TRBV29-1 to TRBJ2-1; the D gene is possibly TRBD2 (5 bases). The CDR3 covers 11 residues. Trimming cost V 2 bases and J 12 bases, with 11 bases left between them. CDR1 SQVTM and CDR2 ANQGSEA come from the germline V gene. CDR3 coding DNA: TGCAGCGTTGAAAGCGGAAAGGGGCAGTTCTTC. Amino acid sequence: CSVESGKGQFF.

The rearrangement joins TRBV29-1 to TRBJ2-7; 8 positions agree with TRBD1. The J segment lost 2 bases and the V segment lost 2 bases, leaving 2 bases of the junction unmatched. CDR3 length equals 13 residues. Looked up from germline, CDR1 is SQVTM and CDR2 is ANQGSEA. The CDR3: CSVERQGTYEQYF. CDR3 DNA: TGCAGCGTTGAAAGACAGGGGACCTACGAGCAGTACTTC.

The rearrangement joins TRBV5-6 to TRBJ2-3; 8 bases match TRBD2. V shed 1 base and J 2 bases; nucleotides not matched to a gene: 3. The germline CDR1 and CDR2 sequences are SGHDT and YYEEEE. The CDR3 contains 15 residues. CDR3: CASSLTGGYTDTQYF. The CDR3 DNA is TGTGCCAGCAGCTTGACGGGGGGGTACACAGATACGCAGTATTTT. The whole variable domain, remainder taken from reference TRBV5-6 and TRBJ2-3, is DAGVTQSPTHLIKTRGQQVTLRCSPKSGHDTVSWYQQALGQGPQFIFQYYEEEERQRGNFPDRFSGHQFPNYSSELNVNALLLGDSALYLCASSLTGGYTDTQYFGPGTRLTVL.

The CDR3 reads CASSTGAIDSGNTIYF. Here the CDR3 DNA reads TGTGCCAGCTCGACAGGGGCCATAGACTCTGGAAACACCATATATTTT. The chain is built from TRBV18 and TRBJ1-3; 8 bases are shared with TRBD1. CDR1 KGHSH and CDR2 LQKENI come from the germline V gene. With 6 bases clipped from V and 0 bases from J, the junction kept 7 bases outside the gene matches. CDR3 length equals 16 residues.

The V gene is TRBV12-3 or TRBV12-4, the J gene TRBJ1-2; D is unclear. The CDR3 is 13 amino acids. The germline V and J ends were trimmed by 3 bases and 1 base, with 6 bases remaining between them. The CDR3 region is CASSFSNNYGYTF. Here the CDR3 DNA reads TGTGCCAGCAGTTTTTCTAATAACTATGGCTACACCTTC.

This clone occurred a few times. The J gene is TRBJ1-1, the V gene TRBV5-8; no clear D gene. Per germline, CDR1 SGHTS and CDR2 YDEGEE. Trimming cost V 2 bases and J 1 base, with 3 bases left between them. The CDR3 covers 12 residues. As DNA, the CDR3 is TGTGCCAGCAGCTTCCAGAACACTGAAGCTTTCTTT. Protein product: CASSFQNTEAFF.

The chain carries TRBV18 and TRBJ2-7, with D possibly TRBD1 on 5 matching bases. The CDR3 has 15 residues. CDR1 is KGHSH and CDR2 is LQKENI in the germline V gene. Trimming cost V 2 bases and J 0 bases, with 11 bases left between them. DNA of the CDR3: TGTGCCAGCTCACCAGGCAGTGGGGCCTCCTACGAGCAGTACTTC. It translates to CASSPGSGASYEQYF. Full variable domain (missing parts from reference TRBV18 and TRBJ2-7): NAGVMQNPRHLVRRRGQEARLRCSPMKGHSHVYWYRQLPEEGLKFMVYLQKENIIDESGMPKERFSAEFPKEGPSILRIQQVVRGDSAAYFCASSPGSGASYEQYFGPGTRLTVT.

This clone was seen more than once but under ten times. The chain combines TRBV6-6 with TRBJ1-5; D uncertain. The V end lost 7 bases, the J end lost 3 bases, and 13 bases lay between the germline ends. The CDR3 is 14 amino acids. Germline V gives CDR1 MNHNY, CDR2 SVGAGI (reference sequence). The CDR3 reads CASTPFPFNQPQHF. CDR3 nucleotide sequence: TGTGCCAGCACCCCCTTTCCCTTCAATCAGCCCCAGCATTTT.

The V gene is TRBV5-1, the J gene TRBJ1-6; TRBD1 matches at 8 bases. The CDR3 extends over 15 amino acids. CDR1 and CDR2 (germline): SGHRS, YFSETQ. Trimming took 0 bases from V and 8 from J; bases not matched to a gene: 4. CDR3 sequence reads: CASSLAGQGDSPLHF. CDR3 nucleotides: TGCGCCAGCAGCTTGGCCGGACAGGGCGATTCACCCCTCCACTTT.

Written as DNA, the CDR3 is TGTGCCAGTACCCTCCAAGGGGGAGCTGAAGCTTTCTTT. Encoded protein: CASTLQGGAEAFF. The chain recombines TRBV19 with TRBJ1-1, with D perhaps TRBD1 (6 bases). CDR3 size: 13 residues. Per germline, CDR1 LNHDA and CDR2 SQIVND (reference sequence). Trimming removed 7 bases from V and 6 bases from J, with 15 bases in between.

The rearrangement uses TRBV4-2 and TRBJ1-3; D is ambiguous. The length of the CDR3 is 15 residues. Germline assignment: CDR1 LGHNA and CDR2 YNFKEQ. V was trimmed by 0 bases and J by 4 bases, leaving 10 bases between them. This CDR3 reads CASSQERQWGNTIYF. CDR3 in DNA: TGTGCCAGCAGCCAAGAAAGACAATGGGGAAACACCATATATTTT.